Listed below are T cell receptor beta chains from one sample, sequenced in a study of CD8+CD57+ T cells in acquired aplastic anemia. Each CDR3 protein is one row after TCRdb ran MiXCR on the reads. The repertoire holds hundreds of thousands of distinct CDR3 sequences, with roughly 59% as singletons. Sequencing was performed on sorted CD4+, CD8+, or CD8+CD57+ T cells (not recorded which) from PBMCs. The source is a human donor with aplastic anemia. CDR3s include the opening cysteine and the closing phenylalanine or tryptophan. The D gene is left open where the match is weak. Clone size is given for some rows only: seen once, a few or many times, or a class if the clone is expanded.

V: TRBV7-2; J: TRBJ1-1; D: NA; size: NA; CDR3: CASSLPSGQNTEAFF; DNA: TGTGCCAGCAGCTTGCCTTCGGGGCAGAACACTGAAGCTTTCTTT
V: TRBV10-1; J: TRBJ2-7; D: TRBD2; size: once; CDR3: CASSAAGTSGSRSYEQYF; DNA: TGCGCCAGCAGTGCTGCCGGGACTAGCGGATCCCGCTCCTACGAGCAGTACTTC
V: TRBV20-1; J: TRBJ1-2; D: NA; size: few; CDR3: CTLSGYTF; DNA: TGCACCCTTTCGGGCTACACCTTC
V: TRBV10-2; J: TRBJ2-3; D: NA; size: NA; CDR3: CASGGPGLSTDTQYF; DNA: TGCGCCAGCGGGGGGCCGGGACTGAGCACAGATACGCAGTATTTT
V: TRBV9; J: TRBJ2-3; D: NA; size: NA; CDR3: CASSVSSGDTQYF; DNA: TGTGCCAGCAGCGTATCGAGCGGAGATACACAGTATTTT
V: TRBV10-1; J: TRBJ2-7; D: TRBD1; size: NA; CDR3: CARNGLGTGYYEQYF; DNA: TGCGCCAGAAATGGTCTAGGGACAGGGTACTACGAGCAGTACTTC
V: TRBV18; J: TRBJ2-7; D: TRBD2; size: many; CDR3: CASSPALAGANEQYF; DNA: TGTGCCAGCTCACCGGCCCTAGCGGGAGCCAACGAGCAGTACTTC
V: TRBV6-4; J: TRBJ1-1; D: TRBD1; size: many; CDR3: CASSAGGVNTEAFF; DNA: TGTGCCAGCAGTGCAGGGGGGGTCAACACTGAAGCTTTCTTT
V: TRBV20-1; J: TRBJ1-1; D: NA; size: NA; CDR3: CSASPTENTEAFF; DNA: TGCAGTGCTAGTCCGACAGAGAACACTGAAGCTTTCTTT
V: TRBV24-1; J: TRBJ2-1; D: NA; size: few; CDR3: CATSDQRGQFF; DNA: TGTGCCACCAGTGATCAAAGGGGGCAGTTCTTC
V: TRBV9; J: TRBJ1-6; D: NA; size: NA; CDR3: CASSVAGPGSYNSPLHF; DNA: TGTGCCAGCAGCGTAGCTGGGCCGGGGTCCTATAATTCACCCCTCCACTTT
V: TRBV6-6; J: TRBJ1-3; D: NA; size: many; CDR3: CASSYMPGVGNTIYF; DNA: TGTGCCAGCAGTTACATGCCAGGGGTAGGAAACACCATATATTTT
V: TRBV20-1; J: TRBJ2-1; D: NA; size: NA; CDR3: CSALATLNNEQFF; DNA: TGCAGTGCTCTTGCTACCCTGAACAATGAGCAGTTCTTC
V: TRBV15; J: TRBJ2-1; D: TRBD2; size: many; CDR3: CATSRDSGGYNEQFF; DNA: TGTGCCACCAGCAGAGATAGCGGGGGGTACAATGAGCAGTTCTTC
V: TRBV5-1; J: TRBJ1-1; D: NA; size: NA; CDR3: CASSLQATNTEAFF; DNA: TGCGCCAGCAGCTTGCAGGCCACGAACACTGAAGCTTTCTTT
V: TRBV12-3/TRBV12-4; J: TRBJ2-5; D: NA; size: once; CDR3: CASSIRSQETQYF; DNA: TGTGCCAGCAGCATACGAAGTCAAGAGACCCAGTACTTC
V: TRBV25-1; J: TRBJ1-3; D: NA; size: few; CDR3: CASSVTGNTIYF; DNA: TGTGCCAGCAGTGTGACAGGAAACACCATATATTTT